Sequencing of this T cell receptor (beta chain) was carried out in a study of shared clonotypes between healthy human individuals. Study outcomes and limitations: Depth of sequencing was expected to influence donor clonotype sharing. Researchers sampled only blood; tissue repertoires likely differ. A handful of donors shared approximately 5% of their naive CD4 clonotypes.

V shed 1 base and J 4 bases; nucleotides not matched to a gene: 1. Germline V gene data show CDR1 as SGHVS and CDR2 as FNYEAQ. The CDR3 contains 14 residues. About this clone: The antigen is undetermined.

Both subsets, CD45RA+ naive and CD45RA-negative memory, were split from the CD4+ cells. This table comes from immunoSEQ multiplex PCR, and its TCRdb copy is limited to in-frame clones, with some not included. Of 550,000 to 700,000 clones listed, more than 70% are singletons. The TCR was taken from a woman in her twenties or thirties in good health. Specimen: memory CD4+ T cells sorted from blood. The sample's subset: CD45RA-negative fraction. The chain links TRBV7-6 to TRBJ1-3; 7 positions match TRBD1. CDR3 DNA sequence: TGTGCCAGCAGCTTAGGGACAGGAGGAAACACCATATATTTT. Its protein product is CASSLGTGGNTIYF.